The 6 T cell receptor beta chains below all came from one sample that was sequenced in a study of blood T cells in healthy people across ages. The second PCR ran roughly 7 to 12 cycles with a sample-barcoded 5' primer and J-beta primers. From the 5' RACE reads, TCRdb called clonotypes with MiXCR, one entry per CDR3 protein. This table holds 1.5 million to 2 million distinct CDR3 sequences, over 25% found once. Sequencing was done on a sample of blood. The source of these receptors is a woman aged 25-40 years in good health.

This clonotype has ten or more counts. The V and J genes are TRBV7-2 and TRBJ2-7; D possibly corresponds to TRBD1 (7 bases). The CDR3 runs 15 residues. V shed 4 bases and J shed 2 bases, with 15 bases lying between them. Germline assignment: CDR1 SGHTA and CDR2 FQGNSA. The CDR3 protein is CASSSLAGGTYEQYF. For the CDR3, the DNA is TGTGCCAGCAGCTCTCTGGCAGGGGGGACCTACGAGCAGTACTTC.

The chain has TRBV12-3 or TRBV12-4 and TRBJ2-1; the D gene is possibly TRBD2 (5 bases). CDR3 length equals 16 residues. Trimming pared 7 bases from V and 4 bases from J, leaving 20 bases between. CDR3 in amino acids: CASTHMGEVLYNEQFF. CDR3 DNA sequence: TGTGCCAGCACCCACATGGGAGAAGTCCTTTACAATGAGCAGTTCTTC.

The V and J genes are TRBV3-1 and TRBJ2-7; D is tentatively TRBD1 or TRBD2 (5 bases each). CDR1 LGHDT and CDR2 YNNKEL come from the germline V gene (reference sequence). This CDR3 contains 14 residues. Trimming shortened V by 5 bases and J by 2 bases, and 13 bases separated the two germline ends. CDR3 protein: CASSDRDLAYEQYF. CDR3 in DNA: TGTGCCAGCAGCGACCGGGACCTAGCCTACGAGCAGTACTTC.

A remark on this clonotype: Possible read error: a much larger clone is one base away. V gene TRBV18 combines with J gene TRBJ2-1; TRBD2 aligns across 8 bases. The CDR3 is 16 residues long. CDR1 is KGHSH, CDR2 LQKENI, per germline. V lost 0 bases to trimming and J lost 13 bases; unmatched junction nucleotides: 14. This CDR3 reads CASSPPESGLGETQFF. DNA of the CDR3: TGTGCCAGCTCACCACCGGAGTCGGGACTAGGAGAGACCCAGTTCTTC.

This clonotype occurred once. The chain has TRBV20-1 and TRBJ1-1; no clear D. In germline, CDR1 is DFQATT, CDR2 SNEGSKA (reference sequence). The germline V and J ends were trimmed by 6 bases and 3 bases, with 14 bases remaining between them. The CDR3 consists of 13 residues. CDR3 residues: CSASRRADTEAFF. The DNA for the CDR3 is TGCAGTGCCTCAAGGAGGGCGGACACTGAAGCTTTCTTT.

This clonotype was seen repeatedly, ten times or more. The CDR3 loop is CSAGNSGRPTNEQFF. CDR3 DNA sequence: TGCAGTGCTGGGAATAGCGGGAGACCCACCAATGAGCAGTTCTTC. This rearrangement joins TRBV20-1 to TRBJ2-1, with 9 positions matching TRBD2. The CDR3 has 15 residues. With 5 bases clipped from V and 6 bases from J, the junction kept 11 bases outside the gene matches. Germline V gene data show CDR1 as DFQATT and CDR2 as SNEGSKA (reference sequence).